This T cell receptor beta chain was sequenced in a study of spatial heterogeneity in lung cancer. This clonotype was seen more than once but under ten times. The time point denotes: blood at routine non-recurrence follow-up after resection. TCRs were sequenced from unsorted whole RNA of tumor, nontumor lung or PBMC. TCRdb reprocessed the 5' RACE reads via MiXCR and lists one record per CDR3 protein. The sample holds about 52,000 distinct CDR3 sequences, roughly 8.1% seen once. CDR1 SEHNR and CDR2 FQNEAQ come from the germline V gene (reference sequence). The CDR3 covers 13 residues. Trimming left V 1 base short and J 6 bases short, with 7 bases between.

The chain uses TRBV7-9 and TRBJ1-5, with D perhaps TRBD1 (5 bases). The clonotype originates from a female donor with early-stage non-small cell lung cancer. The sample consisted of PBMCs, taken at follow-up. For the CDR3, the DNA is TGTGCCAGCAGCTTAGACGGGGCTCAGCCCCAGCATTTT. This sequence encodes CASSLDGAQPQHF.